The present entry profiles one TCR beta chain with its context. Its cognate antigen has yet to be identified. Base qualities are not provided; no much larger clone lies one nucleotide away. This record comes from a study of cytomegalovirus exposure and HLA in healthy donors (dated by TCRdb to the late 2010s). About the study as a whole: An earlier analysis of some 600 of the donors reported about 300 Gb of sequence data and 117 million unique TCR beta sequences obtained from around 170 million T cells. An early release covering 500 to 750 HLA-typed donors comprised about 310 gigabases of sequencing data and tens of millions of unique TCR sequences. Of the 350 to 400 genotyped donors, around 81% fell in the genetic ancestry cluster associated with self-reported Caucasian donors. The study aimed to test whether cataloging public T cell receptors could reveal signatures of past pathogen exposure. The study used immunosequencing to profile the T cell repertoires of several hundred subjects and linked those repertoires to cytomegalovirus serostatus. In addition to the first cohort of around 670 subjects, a separate validation cohort of 130 or so different subjects was used. High-throughput TCR immunosequencing, statistical association of individual TCRs with disease status, and machine learning were combined to predict cytomegalovirus infection status. To study patterns of TCR occurrence, a later analysis re-analyzed previously published TCR beta repertoires from 600 to 750 donors and added high-resolution HLA genotyping. Rather than using new phenotypic data, the later analysis identified candidate immune exposures from TCR beta sequences and from how often those sequences occurred across donors. An earlier analysis of 500 to 650 of the donors applied high-throughput TCR beta sequencing to assess whether each TCR beta V gene segment acted as functional or pseudogenic. Donor age, sex, ethnicity and CMV serostatus were collected together with the repertoire data. A later genetic analysis used genome-wide SNP genotypes for about 65% of the 666 donors, treating that subset as a discovery cohort. Every repertoire in the discovery cohort had been generated on one and the same sequencing platform. HLA typing included class I and class II loci at four-digit resolution. Typing coverage differed by locus: A, B, C, DRB1 and DQB1 were typed in about 620-630 donors, DQA1 in 500 to 550, DPA1 in around 580, and DPB1 in roughly 450. Several DR-DQ haplotypes were treated as single units for association and clustering because of strong linkage in the cohort. On average, around 240,000 unique TCR beta nucleotide sequences were sequenced per donor among about 400 genotyped donors of the cohort, with approximately 18% of those sequences being non-productive.

To prepare the library, the immunoSEQ multiplex PCR assay was applied. A mixture of 60 forward primers for TCR Vbeta segments and 13 reverse primers for TCR Jbeta segments was used in the multiplex PCR. Amplification of the CDR3 region of rearranged TCR beta genes was performed with a multiplex PCR assay on genomic DNA. The amplified TCR beta libraries were sequenced on the Illumina HiSeq System as 87-base-pair reads. In the paper's pipeline: In a later analysis, some 80 million unique TCR beta chains were counted across the 500 to 850 repertoires, and around 10 million of these chains were shared by at least two donors. Raw reads were error-corrected and collapsed into unique sequences by a nearest-neighbor algorithm in which closely related sequences were merged to remove PCR and sequencing errors. CDR3 sequences were aligned to IMGT reference sequences to assign V, D and J gene segments. For a sequence to be retained, a match of at least six nucleotides was required to both a V gene segment and a J gene segment. Rearrangements were called productive when the CDR3 lacked stop codons and stayed in frame with V and J; all others were non-productive. Following IMGT convention, CDR3 was defined as the stretch from the second conserved V-encoded cysteine up to the conserved J-encoded phenylalanine. The earlier analysis of about 590 of the donors excluded sequences that lacked an unambiguous match to a single V gene segment. An earlier analysis of some 500 of the donors classified V segments as functional when productive rearrangements were above 56.7% and as segregating when the standard deviation between donors was above 5%. A statistical classification framework was developed to diagnose cytomegalovirus status using the catalog of TCR beta chain sequences. A later analysis assigned V and J genes by comparing TCR nucleotide sequences with IMGT/GENE-DB human TR gene sequences. Using the TCRdist pipeline, a later analysis assigned CDR3 sequences along with most-parsimonious VDJ recombination scenarios. In a later analysis, every TCR beta chain was defined by the combination of its CDR3 amino acid sequence and its V-gene family, and reads without a unique V-gene family were dropped. To address suspected cross-contamination and a sequencing artifact, a later analysis removed around 600 highly shared, low-generation-probability nucleotide sequences. For each public chain, a later analysis derived a clonal expansion index from normalized ranks of inferred template counts within each repertoire. A later analysis computed generation probabilities with a VDJ recombination model fitted to out-of-frame rearrangements, and checked the results against IGoR. In a later analysis, hypergeometric tests were used to score TCR-TCR, TCR-HLA and TCR-CMV co-occurrence, with a repertoire-size bias correction applied to TCR pairs. To estimate false discovery rates, a later analysis permuted the HLA or CMV assignments 20 times. In a later analysis, co-occurring TCRs were grouped using DBSCAN, with TCRdist sequence similarity added in when clustering inside HLA-allele-positive subsets. For co-occurrence clustering, repertoires with fewer than 30,000 or more than 120,000 public chains were excluded, along with a handful of repertoires with anomalous nucleotide sharing. Sourced from immuneACCESS, this table was stored by TCRdb with only in-frame sequences that have V and J called. A share of the clones is absent; for the studies checked, an unresolved V gene accounts for under half, and the remainder has no known explanation. V, J and clone size are those of that table, while D and trimming were read from the DNA. Counted in this sample were about 180,000 clones; more than 60% of them appeared once. 3.7% of the sample is taken by the ten largest.

Summary of the overall study and its limitations: A cluster of highly shared sequence variants was judged likely to be a technical artifact of the sequencing pipeline. A total of about 150 TCR beta chains were listed by the study as associated with cytomegalovirus. Some IMGT-functional V segments, including TRBV6-2 and TRBV6-3, could not be told apart with the 87-base-pair reads, so those segments were excluded. Linkage disequilibrium might explain the correlated functional status among segregating V segments, but an unknown experimental factor could not be ruled out. A further reported finding was that TCR beta sequences accurately predicted the HLA-A and HLA-B alleles for most subjects in the first cohort. For the cohort, immune exposure information was limited to CMV serostatus. Specific HLA alleles were associated with about 17,000 TCR beta sequences at a false discovery rate of 0.05 in a later analysis. Most TCR sequences were observed very rarely across donors, whereas some public TCRs were present in many individuals. The earlier analysis of 587 of the donors excluded some 15 rarely observed V segments, including chromosome 9 orphons, because counts were too low. According to a later analysis, TCR association rates differed among HLA loci, with DRB1 alleles showing the most associated TCRs and HLA-C alleles showing the fewest. In vitro tests confirmed that three of the cytomegalovirus-associated TCR beta chains recognize cytomegalovirus antigens. In both the original and validation cohorts, the classifier was reported to diagnose cytomegalovirus status with high specificity and sensitivity. In this cohort, only TCR beta chains were sequenced, and detectable features were limited by the absence of alpha or paired-chain data. Because some donors lacked HLA typing at each locus, the association tests relied only on the typed subset. In a later analysis, HLA-associated TCR beta chains were found to be more clonally expanded and to have lower generation probabilities than equally common non-associated chains. In an earlier analysis of about 540 of the donors, most TCR beta V segments were observed in productive rearrangements about 87% or about 30% of the time, broadly matching IMGT annotations. Most CMV-associated TCR beta chains appeared to be HLA-restricted in a later analysis, and the HLA associations seemed to be driven largely by CMV exposure. V-gene and J-gene trimming of TCR beta chains was associated with a missense DCLRE1C variant in a later genetic analysis, and the association was replicated in an independent cohort. The presence/absence analyses assumed that sequencing depth was roughly uniform across donors, and that assumption may not be true. In a later genetic analysis, fewer N-insertions in productive TCRs were reported among donors in an Asian-associated ancestry cluster than the approximately 670-donor mean. Assigning TCR associations to individual alleles was difficult when HLA alleles, especially DR and DQ, strongly co-occurred. A later analysis reported that several top co-occurrence clusters appeared linked to parvovirus B19, influenza, CMV and Epstein-Barr virus. The authors suggested that the approach could potentially be generalized to other disease states and immunological phenotypes.

The cohort was made up of hundreds of healthy bone marrow donors. Cohort members were all nominally healthy when sampled, although unrecorded immune exposures were likely present. The donor tested CMV seropositive, placing the donor among the 250 to 350 seropositive members of the cohort. Each donor provided a peripheral blood sample, and peripheral blood mononuclear cells were used for TCR beta sequencing. The Qiagen DNeasy Blood Extraction Kit was used to extract genomic DNA from the blood cell samples. Per the germline V gene, SGHNT is the CDR1 and YENEEA is the CDR2. Including cysteine and phenylalanine, the CDR3 has 12 amino acids. CDR3 DNA is the only sequence kept; it has 36 bases, read in frame from the first base. V is trimmed back by 3 bases and J by 15 bases, and the junction contains 8 bases that no gene match accounts for.

The sequenced sample consisted of PBMCs. The receptor was derived from a woman aged 60-75 years in good health and CMV-seropositive. The V and J genes are TRBV11-3 and TRBJ2-1; TRBD2 fits 7 bases in the junction. Here is the DNA: TGTGCCAGCAGCTTCCTCGCGGGAGACGTGTTCTTC. Its translation is CASSFLAGDVFF. With the rest looked up from the reference TRBV11-3 and TRBJ2-1 genes rather than sequenced, the full variable domain is EAGVVQSPRYKIIEKKQPVAFWCNPISGHNTLYWYLQNLGQGPELLIRYENEEAVDDSQLPKDRFSAERLKGVDSTLKIQPAELGDSAVYLCASSFLAGDVFFGPGTRLTVL.